The source of this T cell receptor beta chain is a study of OX40 agonist ivuxolimab in advanced cancers. Overall study context: Patients in the trial were receiving intravenous ivuxolimab every 2 weeks, at doses of 0.01 to 10 mg/kg. Study-wide findings and caveats: At 0.1 to 3.0 mg/kg, clonal expansion of CD4+ and CD8+ blood T cells had occurred by week 6.

Of note for this clone: What it binds is not known.

Germline assignment: CDR1 SGDLS and CDR2 YYNGEE. CDR3 length equals 15 residues. V lost 0 bases, J lost 7 bases, and 1 base stayed unmatched. Here immunoSEQ multiplex PCR was the method, and the copy in TCRdb shows in-frame clones only, minus some. Seen here are tens of thousands of clones, around 88% observed once, and the top ten hold around 23%. V gene TRBV9 combines with J gene TRBJ2-1; TRBD2 matches 13 bases. This receptor was taken from an adult with an advanced solid tumor such as melanoma, head and neck, liver or kidney cancer. The input for sequencing was CD4+ or CD8+ T cells sorted from blood, taken in a trial of the OX40 agonist ivuxolimab. This chain's CDR3 is CASSVGTSGRNEQFF. DNA of the CDR3: TGTGCCAGCAGCGTAGGGACTAGCGGGAGAAATGAGCAGTTCTTC.